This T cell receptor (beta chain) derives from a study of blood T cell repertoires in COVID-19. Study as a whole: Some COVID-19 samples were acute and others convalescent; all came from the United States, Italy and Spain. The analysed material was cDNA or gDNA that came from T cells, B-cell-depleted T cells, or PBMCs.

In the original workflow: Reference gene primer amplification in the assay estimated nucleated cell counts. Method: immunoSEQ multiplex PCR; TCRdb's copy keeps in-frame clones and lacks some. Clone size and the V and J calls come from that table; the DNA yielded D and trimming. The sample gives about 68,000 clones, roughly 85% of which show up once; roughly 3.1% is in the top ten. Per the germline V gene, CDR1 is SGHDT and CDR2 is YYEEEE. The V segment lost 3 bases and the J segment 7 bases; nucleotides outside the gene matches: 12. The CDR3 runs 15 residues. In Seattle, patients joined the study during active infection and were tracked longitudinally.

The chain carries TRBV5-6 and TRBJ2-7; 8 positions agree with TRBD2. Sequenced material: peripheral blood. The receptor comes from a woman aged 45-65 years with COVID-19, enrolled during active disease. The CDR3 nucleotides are TGTGCCAGCAGCTCCGGGACTAGGGGTTTGTGGGAGCAGTACTTC. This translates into CASSSGTRGLWEQYF.